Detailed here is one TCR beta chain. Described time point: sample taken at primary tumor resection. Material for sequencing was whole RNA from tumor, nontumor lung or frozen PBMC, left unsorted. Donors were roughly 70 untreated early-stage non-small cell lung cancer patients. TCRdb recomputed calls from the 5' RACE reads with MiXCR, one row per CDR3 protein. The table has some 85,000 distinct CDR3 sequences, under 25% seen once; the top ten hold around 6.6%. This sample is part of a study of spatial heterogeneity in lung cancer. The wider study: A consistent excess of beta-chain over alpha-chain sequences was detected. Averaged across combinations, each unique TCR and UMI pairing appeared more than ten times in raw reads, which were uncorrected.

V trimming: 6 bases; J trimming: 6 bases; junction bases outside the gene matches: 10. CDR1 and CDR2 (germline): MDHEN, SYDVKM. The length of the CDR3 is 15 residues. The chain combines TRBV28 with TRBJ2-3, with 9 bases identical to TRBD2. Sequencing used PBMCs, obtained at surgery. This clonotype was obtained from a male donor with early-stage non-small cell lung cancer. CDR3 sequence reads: CASSQTSGLWDTQYF. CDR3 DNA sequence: TGTGCCAGCAGCCAGACTAGCGGCCTTTGGGATACGCAGTATTTT.